This T cell receptor (beta chain) was captured in a study of blood T cell repertoires in COVID-19. Germline assignment: CDR1 MNHEY and CDR2 SMNVEV (reference sequence). The trim removed 3 bases at V and 3 bases at J, leaving 10 bases unmatched. This CDR3 is built from 16 residues. Clones were sequenced by immunoSEQ multiplex PCR, and TCRdb holds only the in-frame ones, with some missing. Here the sample spans over 350,000 clones, 85% to 90% being singletons. Clinical history reported by participants formed the basis on which cohorts were assigned. The chain joins TRBV27 to TRBJ1-2, with 7 bases identical to TRBD1. Sequencing was carried out using PBMCs or T cells enriched from blood (not recorded which). This TCR was sampled from a woman aged 18-29 years who had recovered from COVID-19. CDR3 loop: CASSLSGDRVDYGYTF. The CDR3 DNA is TGTGCCAGCAGTTTGTCGGGCGACAGGGTGGACTATGGCTACACCTTC.